Sequencing of this T cell receptor beta chain was carried out in a study of CD8 T cells in Susac syndrome. Reverse transcription of roughly 0.5 to 1 ug RNA used random hexamers. TCRdb recomputed calls from the immunoSEQ multiplex PCR reads with MiXCR, one row per CDR3 protein. The data hold approximately 190,000 distinct CDR3 sequences, with around 95% observed a single time. CDR1 is SGHRS, CDR2 YFSETQ, per germline. This CDR3 spans 14 amino acids. The V and J ends lost 1 base and 8 bases respectively, with 12 bases between them. Source material: CD4+ T cells from PBMCs. The receptor's source is a human donor with Susac syndrome. The J gene is TRBJ1-4, the V gene TRBV5-1; D remains unclear. The CDR3 nucleotides are TGCGCCAGCAGCTTGAGACCACAACAGGAAAAACTGTTTTTT. Protein: CASSLRPQQEKLFF.